This T cell receptor (beta chain) originates from a study of OX40 agonist ivuxolimab in advanced cancers. General study findings and limits: Among some nonresponders, normalized T-cell clonal expansion was also low. On average, CD8+ T cells had more expanded clones than CD4+.

This table comes from immunoSEQ multiplex PCR, and its TCRdb copy is limited to in-frame clones, with some not included. This table has about 48,000 clones, over 75% appearing once. The CDR3 contains 13 residues. Trimming took off 4 bases at V and 0 bases at J, with 7 bases between the two ends. Per the germline V gene, CDR1 is MDHEN and CDR2 is SYDVKM. Comment on this clone: What it recognizes is unknown.

The receptor was derived from an adult with an advanced solid tumor such as melanoma, head and neck, liver or kidney cancer. The sample was CD4+ or CD8+ T cells sorted from blood, taken in a trial of the OX40 agonist ivuxolimab. The rearrangement joins TRBV28 to TRBJ2-7; D gene ambiguous. The CDR3 DNA reads TGTGCCAGCAGTTCCGGTTCCTCCTACGAGCAGTACTTC. Amino acid sequence: CASSSGSSYEQYF. The whole variable domain, remainder taken from reference TRBV28 and TRBJ2-7, is DVKVTQSSRYLVKRTGEKVFLECVQDMDHENMFWYRQDPGLGLRLIYFSYDVKMKEKGDIPEGYSVSREKKERFSLILESASTNQTSMYLCASSSGSSYEQYFGPGTRLTVT.